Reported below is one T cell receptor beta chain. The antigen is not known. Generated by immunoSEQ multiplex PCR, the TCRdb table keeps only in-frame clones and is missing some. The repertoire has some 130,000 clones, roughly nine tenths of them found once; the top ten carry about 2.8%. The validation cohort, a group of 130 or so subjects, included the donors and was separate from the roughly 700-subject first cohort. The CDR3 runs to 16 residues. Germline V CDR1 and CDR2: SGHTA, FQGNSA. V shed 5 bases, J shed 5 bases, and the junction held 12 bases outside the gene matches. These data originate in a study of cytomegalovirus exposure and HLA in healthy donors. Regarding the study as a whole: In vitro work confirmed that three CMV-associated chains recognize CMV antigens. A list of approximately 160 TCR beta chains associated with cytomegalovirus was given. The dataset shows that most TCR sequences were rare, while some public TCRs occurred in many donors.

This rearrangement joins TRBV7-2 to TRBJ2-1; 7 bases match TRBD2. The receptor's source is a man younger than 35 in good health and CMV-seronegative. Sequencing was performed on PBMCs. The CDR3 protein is CASSRRWGLRDNEQFF. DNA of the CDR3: TGTGCCAGCAGCAGAAGGTGGGGACTAAGAGACAATGAGCAGTTCTTC.